This is a list of T cell receptor beta chains from one sample in a study of blood T cell repertoires in COVID-19. Assay used: immunoSEQ multiplex PCR; TCRdb lists only in-frame clones, some missing. Of about 200,000 clones listed, 70% to 85% are singletons. Sequencing was performed on peripheral blood. These receptors were obtained from a human donor with acute or convalescent COVID-19. The donor label of this sample is uncertain. The CDR3 runs from the conserved cysteine through the conserved F or W. The D gene is left open where the match is weak. A row's size may be missing; if present it is once, few, many or a size class.

TRBJ1-5,NA,TRBV21-1,NA,TGTGCCAGCAGCAAAGTGGGACAGTTTTCGGATCAGCCCCAGCATTTT,CASSKVGQFSDQPQHF
TRBJ2-2,TRBD2,TRBV4-2,NA,TGTGCCAGCAGCCAACTAGCGGGAGGGGACACCGGGGAGCTGTTTTTT,CASSQLAGGDTGELFF
TRBJ1-3,NA,TRBV9,NA,TGTGCCAGCAGCGTCCATCACTCTGGAAACACCATATATTTT,CASSVHHSGNTIYF
TRBJ1-1,NA,TRBV12-3/TRBV12-4,NA,TGTGCCAGCAGTCCGAACCGGGGCACTGAAGCTTTCTTT,CASSPNRGTEAFF
TRBJ1-2,NA,TRBV6-6,NA,TGTGCCGGCAGTACCGCAGCGGGGATTAACTATGGCTACACCTTC,CAGSTAAGINYGYTF
TRBJ1-2,TRBD1,TRBV11-2,NA,TGTGCCAGCAACAGGGGTGGTGACTATGGCTACACCTTC,CASNRGGDYGYTF
TRBJ1-5,TRBD1,TRBV29-1,few,TGCAGCGTCGTGCAGGGGGCGGCGGGCAATCAGCCCCAGCATTTT,CSVVQGAAGNQPQHF
TRBJ2-7,NA,TRBV7-9,once,TGTGCCAGCAGCCCTAGCGGGGGACAGGGTTCCTACGAGCAGTACTTC,CASSPSGGQGSYEQYF
TRBJ2-1,TRBD2,TRBV3-1/TRBV3-2,NA,TGTGCCAGCAGCCAAGTAAGTAGCGGGGGCAAAGGTGAGCAGTTCTTC,CASSQVSSGGKGEQFF
TRBJ2-7,TRBD1,TRBV27,NA,TGTGCCAGCAGTCCCACCGGGACAGGAAACTACGAGCAGTACTTC,CASSPTGTGNYEQYF
TRBJ2-1,NA,TRBV7-3,NA,TGTGCCAGCAGCTTAGGGTCGCAGGGATTAACCTACTACAATGAGCAGTTCTTC,CASSLGSQGLTYYNEQFF
TRBJ2-7,NA,TRBV15,few,TGTGCCACCAGCAGAGATCTACAGGGTACGGGCGAGCAGTACTTC,CATSRDLQGTGEQYF
TRBJ2-3,TRBD2,TRBV5-4,NA,TGTGCCAGCAGCTTACGACTAGCGGGAGGGCCCGGGACAGATACGCAGTATTTT,CASSLRLAGGPGTDTQYF
TRBJ2-5,TRBD2,TRBV9,NA,TGTGCCAGCAGCGCGACTAGCGTGGCGGAGACCCAGTACTTC,CASSATSVAETQYF
TRBJ2-1,NA,TRBV7-9,medium-sized,TGTGCCAGCAGTTACGAAGTAGCGGACAATGAGCAGTTCTTC,CASSYEVADNEQFF
TRBJ1-1,TRBD1,TRBV2,NA,TGTGCCAGCAGTGAGTTGGGACAGGGACTTGAAGCTTTCTTT,CASSELGQGLEAFF
TRBJ1-5,TRBD1,TRBV7-2,once,TGTGCCAGCAGCTGGATTACAGGGGGGAATCAGCCCCAGCATTTT,CASSWITGGNQPQHF